This T cell receptor (beta chain) was recovered during a study of T cell repertoires in cytomegalovirus infection. About the research overall: Both a matching HLA type and CMV infection were indicated by public TCR beta signatures.

TCRdb reprocessed the reads via MiXCR and lists one record per CDR3 protein. The profile shows about 110,000 distinct CDR3 sequences, around 10% of them singletons. Trimming removed 7 bases from V and 8 bases from J, with 18 bases in between. This CDR3 is 14 amino acids long. Germline CDR1 MGHDK, CDR2 SYGVNS. This clonotype appeared many times. The antigen is undetermined. V gene TRBV25-1 combines with J gene TRBJ2-1, with D uncertain. The sequenced sample consisted of PBMCs, sequenced either directly or after in vitro stimulation (not recorded which). The TCR comes from a human donor in good health (CMV status not recorded). Some clones in this sample may be carry-over from other donors' samples. The CDR3 DNA sequence: TGTGCCAGCATTGATGACACCCGGATCGATGAGCAGTTCTTC. It translates to CASIDDTRIDEQFF.